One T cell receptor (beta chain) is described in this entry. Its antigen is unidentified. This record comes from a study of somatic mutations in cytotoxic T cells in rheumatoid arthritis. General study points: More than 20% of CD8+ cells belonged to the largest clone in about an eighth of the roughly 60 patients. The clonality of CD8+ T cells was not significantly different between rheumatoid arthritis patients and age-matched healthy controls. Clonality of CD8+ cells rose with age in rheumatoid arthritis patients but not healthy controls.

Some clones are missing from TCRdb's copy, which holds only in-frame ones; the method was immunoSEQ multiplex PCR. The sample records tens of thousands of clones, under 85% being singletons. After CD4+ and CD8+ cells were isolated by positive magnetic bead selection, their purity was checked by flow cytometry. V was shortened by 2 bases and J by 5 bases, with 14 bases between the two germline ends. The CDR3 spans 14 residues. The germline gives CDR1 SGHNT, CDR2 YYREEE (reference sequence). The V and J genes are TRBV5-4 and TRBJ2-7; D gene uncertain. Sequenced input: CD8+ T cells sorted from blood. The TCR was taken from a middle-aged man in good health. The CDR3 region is CASSLELRQDEQYF. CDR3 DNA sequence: TGTGCCAGCAGCTTAGAGCTAAGGCAGGACGAGCAGTACTTC.